This entry features one TCR beta chain sequence. What it recognizes is unknown. Unsorted whole blood supplied the blood RNA, and germline DNA was isolated too. This sample is part of a study of tumor-infiltrating lymphocytes in primary liver carcinoma. Study background: Surgeons treated the primary liver carcinoma of the patients by surgical resection. The tumors ranged from roughly 4 to 11 cm across and fell within stage T1-T3 N0M0.

Study results and limitations: Without sorting, CD4+ versus CD8+ T cell repertoires were not compared. The overlap of tumor-adjacent and tumor-blood pairs was smaller than that of tumor region pairs.

Germline V gene data show CDR1 as SQVTM and CDR2 as ANQGSEA. The CDR3 is made up of 12 amino acids. The investigators made TCR beta cDNA from about 510 ng total RNA, using a constant-region primer. Three nested multiplex PCR rounds, a slightly modified ARM-PCR method, built the TCR beta libraries. In the first two PCR rounds, TRBV1-TRBV30 forward primers were paired with a C-beta reverse primer, and each round lasted about 9 cycles. TCRdb processed the multiplex PCR reads anew with MiXCR; each CDR3 protein has one entry. The sample has fewer than 400,000 distinct CDR3 sequences, about 60% seen once. Sequences were obtained from peripheral blood. The source is a man aged 35 to 55 with primary liver carcinoma and hepatitis B virus infection. The chain is built from TRBV29-1 and TRBJ1-5, with a tentative D call TRBD1 (6 bases). The J call may be faulty, since TRBJ2-3 better matches the DNA end. CDR3 sequence (DNA): TGCAGCGTCAGGGGCAGCAATCAGCCCCAGTATTTT. This gives the protein CSVRGSNQPQYF.